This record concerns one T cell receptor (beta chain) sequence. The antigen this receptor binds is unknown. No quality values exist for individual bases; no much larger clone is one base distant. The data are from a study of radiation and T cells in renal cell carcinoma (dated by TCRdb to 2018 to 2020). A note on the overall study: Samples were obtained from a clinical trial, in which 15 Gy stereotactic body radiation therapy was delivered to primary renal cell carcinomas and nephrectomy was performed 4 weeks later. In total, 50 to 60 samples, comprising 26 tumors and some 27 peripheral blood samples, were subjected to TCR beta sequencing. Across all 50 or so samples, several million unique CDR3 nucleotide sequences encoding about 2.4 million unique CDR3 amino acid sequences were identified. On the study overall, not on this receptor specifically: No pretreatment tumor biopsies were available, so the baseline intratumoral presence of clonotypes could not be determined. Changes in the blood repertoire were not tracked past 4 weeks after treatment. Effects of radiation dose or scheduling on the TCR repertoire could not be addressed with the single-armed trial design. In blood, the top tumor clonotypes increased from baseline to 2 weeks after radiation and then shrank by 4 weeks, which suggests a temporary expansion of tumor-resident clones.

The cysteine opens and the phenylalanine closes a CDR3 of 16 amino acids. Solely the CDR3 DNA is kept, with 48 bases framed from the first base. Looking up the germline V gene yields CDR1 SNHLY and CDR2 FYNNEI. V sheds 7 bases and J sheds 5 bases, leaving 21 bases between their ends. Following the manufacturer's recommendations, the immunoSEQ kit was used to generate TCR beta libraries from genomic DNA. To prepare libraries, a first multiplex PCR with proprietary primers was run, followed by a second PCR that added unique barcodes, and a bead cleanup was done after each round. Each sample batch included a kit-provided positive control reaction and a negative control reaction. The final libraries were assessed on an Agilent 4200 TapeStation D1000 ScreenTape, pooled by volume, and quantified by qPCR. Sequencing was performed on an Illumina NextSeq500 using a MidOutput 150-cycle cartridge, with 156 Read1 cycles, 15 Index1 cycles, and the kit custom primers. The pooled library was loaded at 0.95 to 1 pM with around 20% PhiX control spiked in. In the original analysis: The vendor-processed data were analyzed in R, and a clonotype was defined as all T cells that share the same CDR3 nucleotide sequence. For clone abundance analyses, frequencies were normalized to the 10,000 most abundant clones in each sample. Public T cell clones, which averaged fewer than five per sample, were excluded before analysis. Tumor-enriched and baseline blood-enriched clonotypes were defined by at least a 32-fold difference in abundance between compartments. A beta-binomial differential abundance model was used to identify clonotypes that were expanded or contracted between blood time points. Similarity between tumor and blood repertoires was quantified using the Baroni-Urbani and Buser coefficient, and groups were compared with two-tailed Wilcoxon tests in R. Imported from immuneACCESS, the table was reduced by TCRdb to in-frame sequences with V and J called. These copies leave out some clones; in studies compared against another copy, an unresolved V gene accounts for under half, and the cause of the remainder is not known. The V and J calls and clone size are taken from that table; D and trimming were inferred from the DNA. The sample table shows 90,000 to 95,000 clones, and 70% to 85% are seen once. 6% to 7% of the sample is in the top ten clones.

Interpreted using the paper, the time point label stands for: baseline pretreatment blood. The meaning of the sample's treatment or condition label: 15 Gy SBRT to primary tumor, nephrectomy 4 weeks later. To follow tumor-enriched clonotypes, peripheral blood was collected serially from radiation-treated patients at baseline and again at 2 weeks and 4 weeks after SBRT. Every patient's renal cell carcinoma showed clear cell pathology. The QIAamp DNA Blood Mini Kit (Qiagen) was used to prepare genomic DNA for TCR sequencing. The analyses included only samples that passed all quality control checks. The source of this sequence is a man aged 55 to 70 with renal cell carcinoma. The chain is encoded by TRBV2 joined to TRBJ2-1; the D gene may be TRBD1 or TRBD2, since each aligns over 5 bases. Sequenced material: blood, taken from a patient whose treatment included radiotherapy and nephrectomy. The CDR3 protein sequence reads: CASTPWRAGSNNEQFF. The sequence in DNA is TGTGCCAGCACTCCTTGGCGGGCAGGGTCCAACAATGAGCAGTTCTTC.